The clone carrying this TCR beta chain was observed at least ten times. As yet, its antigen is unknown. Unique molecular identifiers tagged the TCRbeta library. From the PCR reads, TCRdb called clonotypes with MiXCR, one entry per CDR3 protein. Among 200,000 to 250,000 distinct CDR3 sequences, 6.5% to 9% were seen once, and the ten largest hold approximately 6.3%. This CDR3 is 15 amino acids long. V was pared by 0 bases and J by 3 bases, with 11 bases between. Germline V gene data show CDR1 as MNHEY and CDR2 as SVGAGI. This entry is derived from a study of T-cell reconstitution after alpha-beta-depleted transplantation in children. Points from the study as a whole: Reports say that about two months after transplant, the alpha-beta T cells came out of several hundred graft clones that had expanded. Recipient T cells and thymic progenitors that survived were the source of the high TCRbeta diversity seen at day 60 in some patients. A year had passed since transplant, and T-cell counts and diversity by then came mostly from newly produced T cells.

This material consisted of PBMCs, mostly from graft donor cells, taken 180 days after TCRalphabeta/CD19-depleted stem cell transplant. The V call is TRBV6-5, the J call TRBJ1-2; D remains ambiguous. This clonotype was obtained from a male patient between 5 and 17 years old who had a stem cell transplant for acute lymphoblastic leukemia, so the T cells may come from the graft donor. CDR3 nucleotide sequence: TGTGCCAGCAGTTACTCGGAGGGCTCTCACTATGGCTACACCTTC. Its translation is CASSYSEGSHYGYTF.